The 27 T cell receptor beta chains presented below share a single source sample, sequenced in a study of regulatory T cells in long-lasting Graves disease. This sample's time point: newly diagnosed GD, antithyroid drugs for less than 3 months. Extracted RNA from PBMCs served as the source of the TCR library. Arm-PCR of CDR3 regions and iRepertoire HTBI primers were used to build TCR beta libraries. MiXCR, applied by TCRdb to the multiplex PCR reads, yields one record per CDR3 protein. Of hundreds of thousands of distinct CDR3 sequences in the sample, 16% were seen once. This sample also belongs to another study, concerning T cells in Graves' hyperthyroidism and ophthalmopathy.

Sequenced here: peripheral blood mononuclear cells (PBMCs), sampled at new diagnosis, from a patient treated with antithyroid drugs. Source of these receptors: a man aged 35 to 55 with Graves disease.

The chain uses TRBV2 and TRBJ2-3, with no clear D. From germline, CDR1 is SNHLY and CDR2 FYNNEI. The CDR3 extends over 9 amino acids. Deletions cut 6 bases from V and 6 bases from J, with 1 base between. The CDR3 loop reads CASRDTQYF. The CDR3 coding sequence is TGTGCCAGCAGGGATACGCAGTATTTT. The variable domain in full, with the rest retrieved from reference TRBV2 and TRBJ2-3, is EPEVTQTPSHQVTQMGQEVILRCVPISNHLYFYWYRQILGQKVEFLVSFYNNEISEKSEIFDDQFSVERPDGSNFTLKIRSTKLEDSAMYFCASRDTQYFGPGTRLTVL.

This clonotype was detected ten times or more. This chain joins TRBV6-1 and TRBJ2-7; D not certain. Germline lookup yields CDR1 MNHNS and CDR2 SASEGT. This CDR3 has 12 residues. Trimming took 6 bases from V and 3 from J, leaving 9 bases between them. The chain's CDR3 is CASSFGSYEQYF. As DNA, the CDR3 is TGTGCCAGCAGCTTTGGAAGCTACGAGCAGTACTTC.

This clonotype was seen repeatedly, ten times or more. The chain recombines TRBV12-5 with TRBJ1-1; D remains unclear. The CDR3 is 15 amino acids. V dropped 5 bases and J dropped 0 bases, with 13 bases sitting between them. In germline, CDR1 is LGHNT, CDR2 FRNRAP. The CDR3 DNA reads as TGTGCTAGTGGTCCGGCCGGGCAGGTGAACACTGAAGCTTTCTTT. Its translation is CASGPAGQVNTEAFF. Looking up the rest from reference TRBV12-5 and TRBJ1-1 gives the full variable domain: DARVTQTPRHKVTEMGQEVTMRCQPILGHNTVFWYRQTMMQGLELLAYFRNRAPLDDSGMPKDRFSAEMPDATLATLKIQPSEPRDSAVYFCASGPAGQVNTEAFFGQGTRLTVV.

This clonotype was detected many times. V is TRBV11-2 and J is TRBJ2-2; maybe TRBD1 (6 bases). The CDR3 totals 14 residues. CDR1 and CDR2 from the germline V gene are SGHAT and FQNNGV. Trimming took off 6 bases at V and 5 bases at J, with 13 bases between the two ends. The CDR3 protein is CASRPGTYTGELFF. CDR3 bases: TGTGCCAGCAGGCCCGGGACATATACCGGGGAGCTGTTTTTT.

This clonotype was observed many times. This chain links TRBV27 with TRBJ2-7; D is unclear. This CDR3 comprises 18 residues. Germline V lookup: CDR1 MNHEY, CDR2 SMNVEV (reference sequence). Trimming removed 5 bases from V and 3 bases from J, with 26 bases in between. The CDR3 reads CASSPVVGSVGLIYEQYF. CDR3 bases: TGTGCCAGCAGTCCGGTCGTCGGTTCGGTAGGTCTTATCTACGAGCAGTACTTC.

Worth noting for this clonotype: This may be a read error, as it is one base from a much larger clone. The rearrangement links TRBV12-3 or TRBV12-4 to TRBJ2-7; TRBD1 is a possible D gene (6 bases). V lost 3 bases to trimming and J lost 7 bases, with 31 bases between them. The CDR3 is 19 amino acids. The CDR3 sequence is CASSFLGILDSARYNEQYF. The CDR3 nucleotides read TGTGCCAGCAGTTTTTTAGGGATATTGGACAGCGCCAGGTACAATGAGCAGTACTTC.

This clonotype was observed many times. V is TRBV5-6 and J is TRBJ1-2, with 10 bases that match TRBD1. The V and J ends lost 3 bases and 5 bases, in that order; junction bases with no gene match: 4. The CDR3 spans 14 residues. CDR1 is SGHDT and CDR2 is YYEEEE in the germline V gene. The CDR3: CASSSPGQGYGYTF. The CDR3, as DNA: TGTGCCAGCAGCTCGCCGGGACAGGGGTATGGCTACACCTTC.

This clonotype was seen repeatedly, ten times or more. The rearrangement joins TRBV20-1 to TRBJ2-1; the D is unclear. The CDR3 is 13 amino acids. Germline V gene data show CDR1 as DFQATT and CDR2 as SNEGSKA (reference sequence). The V gene lost 5 bases and the J gene lost 3 bases, with 11 bases spanning the gap. CDR3 DNA: TGCAGTGCTCTGCAGACTCACTACAATGAGCAGTTCTTC. Its protein product is CSALQTHYNEQFF.

This clonotype came up a few times. The CDR3 region is CASSLQIRNGYTF. Written as DNA, the CDR3 is TGTGCCAGCAGCTTACAAATCAGGAATGGCTACACCTTC. The V call is TRBV7-2, the J call TRBJ1-2; D not certain. The germline CDR1 and CDR2 sequences are SGHTA and FQGNSA. This CDR3 is built from 13 residues. V was shortened by 2 bases and J by 6 bases, with 10 bases between the two germline ends.

Ten or more counts support this clonotype. The chain links TRBV7-9 to TRBJ2-7; possible D gene TRBD2, 5 bases. With 2 bases removed from V and 7 bases from J, the gap between germline ends came to 9 bases. Germline V gene sequence: CDR1 SEHNR, CDR2 FQNEAQ (reference sequence). The CDR3 loop spans 12 amino acids. In DNA form, the CDR3 reads TGTGCCAGCAGCTTATATACGGGGGAGCAGTACTTC. It translates to CASSLYTGEQYF.

This clonotype was seen a few times. One junction end disagrees with the germline gene, perhaps due to a read error. This chain connects TRBV5-1 to TRBJ2-2; the D is unclear. This CDR3 has 14 residues. The germline gives CDR1 SGHRS, CDR2 YFSETQ. CDR3 loop: CASSHATNTGELFF. The CDR3 coding sequence is TGTGCCAGCAGCCACGCCACGAACACCGGGGAGCTGTTTTTT.

This clonotype was seen many times. The rearrangement links TRBV3-1 to TRBJ2-1; the match to TRBD2 covers 12 bases. The CDR3 length is 15 residues. J gave up 9 bases and V 3 bases, and 6 bases lay outside the gene matches. The germline CDR1 and CDR2 sequences are LGHDT and YNNKEL (reference sequence). The CDR3 DNA is TGTGCCAGCAGCCAGAGACTAGCGGGGGTGGGTGAGCAGTTCTTC. Protein sequence: CASSQRLAGVGEQFF.

This clonotype occurred many times. The V gene is TRBV10-3, the J gene TRBJ2-7; perhaps TRBD1 as D (6 bases). This CDR3 spans 13 amino acids. V was shortened by 3 bases and J by 3 bases, with 9 bases between the two germline ends. Germline assignment: CDR1 ENHRY and CDR2 SYGVKD. The CDR3 nucleotides read TGTGCCATCAGTGAAGGCAGGGGCTACGAGCAGTACTTC. Amino acid sequence: CAISEGRGYEQYF.

J is TRBJ1-1 and V is TRBV28; no clear D gene. Germline assignment: CDR1 MDHEN and CDR2 SYDVKM. The V gene lost 6 bases and the J gene lost 4 bases, with 9 bases spanning the gap. This CDR3 has 12 amino acids. The CDR3 spells CASRHPPTEAFF. CDR3 nucleotide sequence: TGTGCCAGCAGGCACCCTCCCACTGAAGCTTTCTTT. Based on the CDR3 plus reference TRBV28 and TRBJ1-1, the full variable domain is DVKVTQSSRYLVKRTGEKVFLECVQDMDHENMFWYRQDPGLGLRLIYFSYDVKMKEKGDIPEGYSVSREKKERFSLILESASTNQTSMYLCASRHPPTEAFFGQGTRLTVV.

There are many counts of this clonotype. The CDR3 loop reads CASRPRVMNTEAFF. CDR3 sequence (DNA): TGCGCCAGCAGACCTAGGGTCATGAACACTGAAGCTTTCTTT. The genes are TRBV5-1 and TRBJ1-1; D is ambiguous. This CDR3 has 14 amino acids. Trimming stripped 5 bases from V and 0 bases from J, with 11 bases between. The V gene's germline CDR1 is SGHRS and CDR2 YFSETQ.

This clonotype was counted ten times or more. The chain is built from TRBV7-8 and TRBJ2-1; D is ambiguous. The V gene lost 2 bases and the J gene lost 12 bases, with 11 bases spanning the gap. The CDR3 runs to 12 residues. Germline CDR1 is SGHVS and CDR2 is FQNEAQ. CDR3 bases: TGTGCCAGCAGCTTAATTCGCTTGGGGCAGTTCTTC. Encoded protein: CASSLIRLGQFF.

This clonotype was observed a handful of times. V is TRBV7-3 and J is TRBJ2-3; D could derive from TRBD1 or TRBD2 (5 bases each). Germline V gene sequence: CDR1 SGHTA, CDR2 FQGTGA. The germline V and J ends were trimmed by 3 bases and 6 bases, with 13 bases remaining between them. The CDR3 loop spans 14 amino acids. The chain's CDR3 is CASSLGRPRDTQYF. Written as DNA, the CDR3 is TGTGCCAGCAGCTTGGGACGCCCTCGGGATACGCAGTATTTT.

This clonotype was seen at least ten times. CDR3 in amino acids: CSARDRQGSYNSPLHF. The DNA for the CDR3 is TGCAGTGCTAGAGATCGACAGGGCTCCTATAATTCACCCCTCCACTTT. The rearrangement uses TRBV20-1 and TRBJ1-6; 7 positions match TRBD1. The V and J ends lost 0 bases and 0 bases, in that order; junction bases with no gene match: 2. The CDR3 runs to 16 residues. CDR1 is DFQATT and CDR2 is SNEGSKA in the germline V gene (reference sequence).

Regarding this clonotype: Since a much larger clone is just one base distant, this may be a read error. This chain uses TRBV30 with TRBJ2-5, with D perhaps TRBD2 (6 bases). Germline CDR1 and CDR2: GTSNPN and SVGIG (reference sequence). There are 15 residues in the CDR3. Trimming removed 2 bases at V and 7 bases at J, with 20 bases between. The CDR3 coding sequence is TGTGCCTGGAGTTCCCAGGGACTTTCTTCGGGGACCCAGTACTTC. It codes for CAWSSQGLSSGTQYF.

The chain carries TRBV6-2 or TRBV6-3 and TRBJ2-7; D not resolved. The CDR3 is 14 amino acids. Per germline, CDR1 MNHEY and CDR2 SVGEGT. V lost 6 bases and J 2 bases, leaving 14 bases between the germline ends. The CDR3 loop reads CASRSRAPPYEQYF. The CDR3, as DNA: TGTGCCAGCAGATCCAGAGCCCCCCCCTACGAGCAGTACTTC.

This clonotype was seen a handful of times. This chain connects TRBV5-1 to TRBJ2-1; a possible D gene is TRBD1 (5 bases). Germline V gene sequence: CDR1 SGHRS, CDR2 YFSETQ. The V gene lost 6 bases and the J gene lost 5 bases, with 18 bases spanning the gap. This CDR3 has 15 amino acids. The CDR3 sequence is CASTRQNPRDNEQFF. CDR3 bases: TGCGCCAGCACCCGACAGAACCCCAGAGACAATGAGCAGTTCTTC.

This clonotype occurred many times. The genes are TRBV6-2 or TRBV6-3 and TRBJ2-1; 7 nucleotides line up with TRBD2. This CDR3 has 15 residues. Trimming removed 4 bases from V and 4 bases from J; junction bases left unmatched: 7. CDR1 is MNHEY, CDR2 SVGEGT, per germline. The CDR3 bases are TGTGCCAGCAGTTGGGGGGACTATTCATACAATGAGCAGTTCTTC. Amino acid sequence: CASSWGDYSYNEQFF.

This clonotype was observed a handful of times. This chain links TRBV7-8 with TRBJ2-5; maybe TRBD2 (5 bases). Germline CDR1 and CDR2: SGHVS and FQNEAQ. With 4 bases removed from V and 0 bases from J, the gap between germline ends came to 15 bases. CDR3 length: 16 residues. For the CDR3, the DNA is TGTGCCAGCAGCTCGCGGACTGTGAGGTACCAAGAGACCCAGTACTTC. Translating gives CASSSRTVRYQETQYF.

There are a few counts of this clonotype. The chain uses TRBV7-2 and TRBJ2-5; D unclear. The CDR3 length is 13 residues. Deletions cut 1 base from V and 7 bases from J, with 10 bases between. Germline assignment: CDR1 SGHTA and CDR2 FQGNSA. The DNA of the CDR3 is TGTGCCAGCAGCTTAGTAGGGCAGGTGACCCAGTACTTC. This encodes CASSLVGQVTQYF.

This clonotype was seen at least ten times. The CDR3 loop is CASRAWETQYF. CDR3 coding DNA: TGTGCCAGCAGGGCTTGGGAGACCCAGTACTTC. The chain employs TRBV6-2 or TRBV6-3 and TRBJ2-5; D remains ambiguous. Germline assignment: CDR1 MNHEY and CDR2 SVGEGT. The CDR3 sequence is 11 residues long. The V end lost 6 bases, the J end lost 5 bases, and 7 bases lay between the germline ends.

This clonotype was observed at least ten times. The chain is built from TRBV7-2 and TRBJ1-5; D remains unclear. V was shortened by 0 bases and J by 4 bases, with 13 bases between the two germline ends. Germline CDR1 and CDR2: SGHTA and FQGNSA. CDR3 length: 16 amino acids. CDR3 coding DNA: TGTGCCAGCAGCTTAGCGGCGGGCAGAATTAATCAGCCCCAGCATTTT. Its translation: CASSLAAGRINQPQHF.

This clonotype showed up many times. The genes are TRBV2 and TRBJ2-2, with a possible D match to TRBD1 (6 bases). The length of the CDR3 is 16 residues. V was shortened by 4 bases and J by 1 base, with 13 bases between the two germline ends. Germline V lookup: CDR1 SNHLY, CDR2 FYNNEI. Here the CDR3 reads CASSATGIQNTGELFF. The CDR3 DNA follows: TGTGCCAGCAGTGCAACAGGGATCCAGAACACCGGGGAGCTGTTTTTT.